Listed below are T cell receptor beta chains from one sample, sequenced in a study of identifying expanded T cells in peripheral blood. TCRdb's table, derived via immunoSEQ multiplex PCR, lists solely in-frame clones and lacks some. The sample contains some 90,000 clones, around nine tenths of which appear only once. Sequenced: blood. These receptors came from a person aged 18 to 75 in good health. Each CDR3 is given with its conserved first and last residue. Each record gives: D gene, V gene, clone size, J gene, CDR3 protein, CDR3 DNA. D genes are given only for firm matches. Only some rows state a clone size, as once, few, many or a class for expanded clones.

>NA|TRBV7-2|NA|TRBJ2-1
CASSLTAVRASYNEQFF
TGTGCCAGCAGCTTAACGGCGGTGAGGGCCTCCTACAATGAGCAGTTCTTC
>NA|TRBV6-1|NA|TRBJ2-7
CATADEAYEQYF
TGTGCCACCGCAGACGAGGCCTACGAGCAGTACTTC
>NA|TRBV4-1|NA|TRBJ2-1
CASSQATLAAGRGEQFF
TGCGCCAGCAGCCAAGCGACATTAGCGGCGGGACGGGGTGAGCAGTTCTTC
>TRBD1|TRBV28|NA|TRBJ2-7
CASVQGTYEQYF
TGTGCCAGCGTACAGGGGACCTACGAGCAGTACTTC
>NA|TRBV9|NA|TRBJ1-6
CASSVAGGVDNSPLHF
TGTGCCAGCAGCGTAGCGGGGGGCGTCGATAATTCACCCCTCCACTTT
>NA|TRBV18|NA|TRBJ1-2
CASSPQWPASNYGYTF
TGTGCCAGCTCACCACAATGGCCAGCCTCTAACTATGGCTACACCTTC
>NA|TRBV18|NA|TRBJ2-7
CASSPGLTSHEQYF
TGTGCCAGCTCACCCGGGTTAACTTCCCACGAGCAGTACTTC
>NA|TRBV5-1|NA|TRBJ2-6
CASRPRNSGANVLTF
TGCGCCAGCAGACCTAGGAATTCTGGGGCCAACGTCCTGACTTTC
>TRBD1|TRBV6-5|few|TRBJ2-5
CASSHPGKGAETQYF
TGTGCCAGCAGCCACCCCGGGAAGGGGGCCGAGACCCAGTACTTC
>NA|TRBV16|NA|TRBJ1-2
CASSQSPGYYGYTF
TGTGCCAGCAGCCAATCTCCAGGTTACTATGGCTACACCTTC
>NA|TRBV19|NA|TRBJ2-2
CASSIGWGRNTGELFF
TGTGCCAGTAGTATAGGGTGGGGTAGGAACACCGGGGAGCTGTTTTTT
>NA|TRBV5-6|NA|TRBJ2-3
CASRGGVVTDTQYF
TGTGCCAGCAGAGGGGGGGTAGTCACAGATACGCAGTATTTT
>TRBD1|TRBV6-6|NA|TRBJ2-7
CASSNTGTGVTYEQYF
TGTGCCAGCAGTAACACCGGGACAGGGGTAACCTACGAGCAGTACTTC
>TRBD2|TRBV5-4|NA|TRBJ2-3
CASSLGPGGGEDTQYF
TGTGCCAGCAGCTTGGGCCCGGGCGGGGGAGAAGATACGCAGTATTTT
>NA|TRBV9|NA|TRBJ1-6
CASTSSYNSPLHF
TGTGCCAGCACGAGCTCCTATAATTCACCCCTCCACTTT